The 23 T cell receptor beta chains listed next were all sequenced from one sample in a study of blood T cell repertoires in COVID-19. Method: immunoSEQ multiplex PCR; TCRdb's copy keeps in-frame clones and lacks some. The table includes tens of thousands of clones, around 91% detected once. The sample consisted of peripheral blood. The receptors come from a woman aged 60-70 years with active COVID-19.

This clone was seen only once. The rearrangement uses TRBV25-1 and TRBJ1-2; no clear D gene. The length of the CDR3 is 16 residues. Trimming took 3 bases from V and 2 from J, leaving 16 bases between them. The germline V gene has CDR1 MGHDK and CDR2 SYGVNS. CDR3 amino acids: CASSDSASRANYGYTF. CDR3 coding DNA: TGTGCCAGCAGTGATTCGGCCTCGCGGGCCAACTATGGCTACACCTTC.

The chain carries TRBV3-1 (or the pseudogene TRBV3-2) and TRBJ1-3; possibly TRBD1 for D (5 bases). The CDR3 sequence is 14 residues long. Germline V gene data show CDR1 as LGHDT and CDR2 as YNNKEL (reference sequence). The V gene lost 3 bases and the J gene lost 0 bases, with 6 bases spanning the gap. The CDR3 loop reads CASSHTGSGNTIYF. DNA of the CDR3: TGTGCCAGCAGCCATACAGGCTCTGGAAACACCATATATTTT.

CDR3 nucleotides: TGTGCCAGCAGCTTAGGGGACAGGGGGTCGGAGACCCAGTACTTC. Amino acid sequence: CASSLGDRGSETQYF. The chain has TRBV7-9 and TRBJ2-5; the match to TRBD1 covers 11 bases. The CDR3 has 15 amino acids. Trimming at V came to 1 base and at J to 5 bases, leaving 3 bases not matched to a gene. Per the germline V gene, CDR1 is SEHNR and CDR2 is FQNEAQ (reference sequence).

This chain connects TRBV9 to TRBJ2-5; D call uncertain. Between the trimmed V and J ends, which lost 0 bases and 2 bases, there was a span of 8 bases. Germline V gene lookup returns CDR1 SGDLS and CDR2 YYNGEE. The CDR3 runs to 14 residues. The CDR3, as DNA: TGTGCCAGCAGCGTAGGAGCATCTCAAGAGACCCAGTACTTC. Its translation: CASSVGASQETQYF. Supplemented by reference TRBV9 and TRBJ2-5, the full variable domain reads DSGVTQTPKHLITATGQRVTLRCSPRSGDLSVYWYQQSLDQGLQFLIQYYNGEERAKGNILERFSAQQFPDLHSELNLSSLELGDSALYFCASSVGASQETQYFGPGTRLLVL.

A few counts support this clone. The chain is built from TRBV5-1 and TRBJ2-7, with a possible D match to TRBD1 (6 bases). The germline V gene encodes CDR1 SGHRS and CDR2 YFSETQ. Trimming removed 3 bases at V and 6 bases at J, with 16 bases between. This CDR3 has 14 residues. CDR3 nucleotides: TGCGCCAGCAGCTCACAGGGTGGACTTGGCGAGCAGTACTTC. This encodes CASSSQGGLGEQYF.

The J gene is TRBJ2-2, the V gene TRBV7-2, with D unclear. Per the germline V gene, CDR1 is SGHTA and CDR2 is FQGNSA. V lost 6 bases and J 0 bases, leaving 8 bases between the germline ends. The CDR3 runs 14 residues. The CDR3 DNA is TGTGCCAGCAGACCCCAGGCGAACACCGGGGAGCTGTTTTTT. Translated: CASRPQANTGELFF.

This chain links TRBV19 with TRBJ2-3, with 7 nucleotides matching TRBD1. The CDR3 is made up of 16 amino acids. V trimming: 3 bases; J trimming: 3 bases; junction bases outside the gene matches: 9. Germline V gene lookup returns CDR1 LNHDA and CDR2 SQIVND (reference sequence). CDR3 protein: CASSIGWDSATDTQYF. The CDR3 bases are TGTGCCAGTAGTATTGGGTGGGACAGCGCTACAGATACGCAGTATTTT. The full variable domain, with the rest looked up from reference TRBV19 and TRBJ2-3, is DGGITQSPKYLFRKEGQNVTLSCEQNLNHDAMYWYRQDPGQGLRLIYYSQIVNDFQKGDIAEGYSVSREKKESFPLTVTSAQKNPTAFYLCASSIGWDSATDTQYFGPGTRLTVL.

The chain has TRBV5-6 and TRBJ1-4, with TRBD1 matching 8 bases. This CDR3 region has 15 residues. V was pared by 4 bases and J by 11 bases, with 13 bases of the junction left unmatched. The germline V gene encodes CDR1 SGHDT and CDR2 YYEEEE. This CDR3 is CASSVAGQGKEKLFF. The CDR3 DNA sequence: TGTGCCAGCAGCGTGGCCGGACAGGGCAAAGAGAAACTGTTTTTT.

V and J are TRBV3-1 (or the pseudogene TRBV3-2) and TRBJ2-1; 7 positions agree with TRBD1. The CDR3 covers 13 residues. CDR1 and CDR2 from the germline V gene are LGHDT and YNNKEL (reference sequence). V gave up 4 bases and J gave up 5 bases; unmatched junction bases: 2. In DNA, the CDR3 is TGTGCCAGCAGCCCGGACAGGAACAATGAGCAGTTCTTC. This translates into CASSPDRNNEQFF.

This chain links TRBV7-2 with TRBJ2-7, with 7 bases matching TRBD2. Germline V gene data show CDR1 as SGHTA and CDR2 as FQGNSA. J gave up 3 bases and V 1 base, and 9 bases lay outside the gene matches. The CDR3 length is 16 residues. Here the CDR3 reads CASSLDRAAGLYEQYF. CDR3 nucleotides: TGTGCCAGCAGCTTAGATCGGGCAGCGGGGCTCTACGAGCAGTACTTC.

The gene calls are TRBV9 and TRBJ2-1; the match to TRBD2 covers 7 bases. Germline CDR1 and CDR2: SGDLS and YYNGEE. This CDR3 has 15 residues. With 3 bases clipped from V and 4 bases from J, the junction kept 7 bases outside the gene matches. The CDR3 DNA reads TGTGCCAGCAGCGCGGGGAGGGGTGGGTACAATGAGCAGTTCTTC. Residues: CASSAGRGGYNEQFF.

The gene calls are TRBV11-2 and TRBJ2-1; D is unclear. The CDR3 extends over 13 amino acids. The germline V gene has CDR1 SGHAT and CDR2 FQNNGV. The V gene lost 3 bases and the J gene lost 0 bases, with 3 bases spanning the gap. The CDR3 is CASSFRSYNEQFF. The CDR3, as DNA: TGTGCCAGCAGCTTCCGCTCCTACAATGAGCAGTTCTTC.

The chain has TRBV5-4 and TRBJ2-1, with 7 bases aligning to TRBD2. V dropped 2 bases and J dropped 0; count of bases not matched to a gene: 2. The CDR3 length is 15 residues. CDR1 and CDR2 (germline): SGHNT, YYREEE (reference sequence). CDR3 in amino acids: CASSFQRGSYNEQFF. In DNA form, the CDR3 reads TGTGCCAGCAGCTTCCAGCGGGGCTCCTACAATGAGCAGTTCTTC.

The chain has TRBV4-1 and TRBJ2-7, with 8 bases lining up with TRBD1. The germline CDR1 and CDR2 sequences are MGHRA and YSYEKL. The CDR3 has 15 residues. The junction had 5 bases not matched to a gene; V was cut back by 2 bases and J by 2 bases. In DNA, the CDR3 is TGCGCCAGCAGCCAACACCGGGACAGGACCTACGAGCAGTACTTC. Translation gives CASSQHRDRTYEQYF.

V and J are TRBV12-5 and TRBJ2-3; D is unclear. V gave up 6 bases and J gave up 6 bases, with 7 bases separating them. The CDR3 is made up of 11 amino acids. The germline V gene encodes CDR1 LGHNT and CDR2 FRNRAP. The chain's CDR3 is CASGTRDTQYF. DNA of the CDR3: TGTGCTAGTGGGACACGGGATACGCAGTATTTT. Combining the CDR3 with reference TRBV12-5 and TRBJ2-3 gives the whole variable domain DARVTQTPRHKVTEMGQEVTMRCQPILGHNTVFWYRQTMMQGLELLAYFRNRAPLDDSGMPKDRFSAEMPDATLATLKIQPSEPRDSAVYFCASGTRDTQYFGPGTRLTVL.

V and J are TRBV29-1 and TRBJ2-3; 9 positions agree with TRBD1. V lost 3 bases, J lost 2 bases, and 9 bases stayed unmatched. The germline gives CDR1 SQVTM, CDR2 ANQGSEA. This CDR3 is built from 16 residues. This CDR3 is CSVEGTGQSLTDTQYF. DNA of the CDR3: TGCAGCGTTGAGGGGACAGGGCAGAGCCTCACAGATACGCAGTATTTT.

Concerning this clone: At one end, the junction sequence differs from germline, possibly due to a read error. This chain links TRBV30 with TRBJ2-3; 12 bases line up with TRBD2. The CDR3 is 12 residues long. Germline V gene lookup returns CDR1 GTSNPN and CDR2 SVGIG (reference sequence). The CDR3 coding sequence is TGTGCCTGGGACCTGACTAGCGGGGGTGGGCATTTT. Its translation is CAWDLTSGGGHF.

The chain couples TRBV6-5 to TRBJ2-7, with a tentative D call TRBD1 (6 bases). The germline V gene has CDR1 MNHEY and CDR2 SVGAGI. With 2 bases removed from V and 4 bases from J, the gap between germline ends came to 15 bases. CDR3 length: 15 amino acids. Written as DNA, the CDR3 is TGTGCCAGCAGTTACAGGGACAACCCTGCGTACGAGCAGTACTTC. This codes for CASSYRDNPAYEQYF.

The rearrangement links TRBV6-5 to TRBJ1-3; D is ambiguous. Germline V CDR1 and CDR2: MNHEY, SVGAGI. Trimming took 10 bases from V and 0 from J, leaving 7 bases between them. This CDR3 comprises 12 residues. CDR3 protein: CATGNSGNTIYF. The CDR3 region has the DNA TGTGCCACCGGGAACTCTGGAAACACCATATATTTT.

CDR3 nucleotides: TGTGCCAGTGACAGGGGGGCAGACAATGAGCAGTTCTTC. Protein sequence: CASDRGADNEQFF. V and J are TRBV2 and TRBJ2-1, with 9 bases that match TRBD1. This CDR3 is 13 amino acids long. The junction had 5 bases not matched to a gene; V was cut back by 9 bases and J by 5 bases. Germline loops: CDR1 SNHLY, CDR2 FYNNEI.

The CDR3 loop reads CASRQGNNEQFF. The CDR3 DNA reads as TGTGCCAGCAGGCAGGGGAACAATGAGCAGTTCTTC. The chain is built from TRBV5-4 and TRBJ2-1; TRBD1 might be the D (6 bases). Germline V CDR1 and CDR2: SGHNT, YYREEE (reference sequence). The length of the CDR3 is 12 residues. V shed 5 bases and J shed 5 bases, with 8 bases lying between them.

This clone appeared a single time. This chain links TRBV13 with TRBJ1-4, with TRBD1 matching over 8 bases. The J segment lost 8 bases and the V segment lost 5 bases, leaving 10 bases of the junction unmatched. Germline V gene sequence: CDR1 PRHDT, CDR2 FYEKMQ (reference sequence). This CDR3 is built from 15 residues. The CDR3 DNA reads as TGTGCCAGCAGCGACCGGGACAGGCGTAGAGAAAAACTGTTTTTT. Its protein product is CASSDRDRRREKLFF.

This chain joins TRBV6-5 and TRBJ1-5; maybe TRBD1 (6 bases). The germline V gene has CDR1 MNHEY and CDR2 SVGAGI. The V and J ends lost 6 bases and 0 bases respectively, with 12 bases between them. The CDR3 loop spans 15 amino acids. The CDR3 spells CASRVRDNSNQPQHF. CDR3 coding DNA: TGTGCCAGCAGAGTCCGGGACAATAGCAATCAGCCCCAGCATTTT.